These 30 T cell receptor beta chains were all obtained from the same sample, sequenced in a study of cytomegalovirus exposure and HLA in healthy donors. Primers included in the PCR were 60 Vbeta and 13 Jbeta primers. Produced via immunoSEQ multiplex PCR; TCRdb's table is partial and in-frame only. Found here are about 100,000 clones, roughly 73% of them singletons; the top ten hold around 7.5%. Sample: PBMCs. These receptors originate from a man over 45 in good health and CMV-seropositive.

This clone was recorded a few times. The J gene is TRBJ2-4, the V gene TRBV5-1, with a possible D match to TRBD1 (5 bases). V lost 6 bases and J 5 bases, leaving 12 bases between the germline ends. The germline V gene has CDR1 SGHRS and CDR2 YFSETQ. The CDR3 runs to 13 residues. The CDR3 DNA follows: TGCGCCAGCAACGGACACCCTCAAAACATTCAGTACTTC. It encodes CASNGHPQNIQYF.

The chain couples TRBV18 to TRBJ1-1; TRBD1 matches at 10 bases. CDR1 and CDR2 from the germline V gene are KGHSH and LQKENI. CDR3 length: 15 amino acids. Losses at the gene ends were 5 bases for V and 1 base for J; bases not matched to a gene: 4. CDR3 region: CASSAWTGGNTEAFF. CDR3 coding DNA: TGTGCCAGCTCAGCCTGGACAGGGGGGAACACTGAAGCTTTCTTT.

The rearrangement uses TRBV15 and TRBJ2-7, with 9 bases that match TRBD1. V lost 1 base, J lost 2 bases, and 9 bases stayed unmatched. Germline V CDR1 and CDR2: LNHNV, YYDKDF (reference sequence). CDR3 size: 17 residues. DNA of the CDR3: TGTGCCACCAGCAGAGGACCCCGGGACAGGGACGCCTACGAGCAGTACTTC. It codes for CATSRGPRDRDAYEQYF.

The chain joins TRBV30 to TRBJ2-5, with TRBD2 matching over 13 bases. Judging by the DNA end, TRBJ2-7 fits better; the J call may be wrong. Germline V gene data show CDR1 as GTSNPN and CDR2 as SVGIG (reference sequence). CDR3 length equals 14 residues. The CDR3 loop reads CACPRTSGGYEQYF. The CDR3 nucleotides read TGTGCCTGCCCCAGGACTAGCGGGGGATACGAGCAGTACTTC.

V is TRBV5-1 and J is TRBJ2-7, with 8 nucleotides matching TRBD1. The V segment lost 2 bases and the J segment 1 base; nucleotides outside the gene matches: 5. The CDR3 has 15 amino acids. Per germline, CDR1 SGHRS and CDR2 YFSETQ. The CDR3 bases are TGCGCCAGCAGCTTACAGGGGGGAACATCCTACGAGCAGTACTTC. Amino acids: CASSLQGGTSYEQYF.

In this sample, this clone turned up once. V is TRBV10-3 and J is TRBJ1-1, with a possible D match to TRBD1 (5 bases). The CDR3 consists of 14 residues. V was shortened by 6 bases and J by 1 base, with 12 bases between the two germline ends. Germline-derived CDR1 and CDR2 are ENHRY and SYGVKD. The CDR3 protein is CAISTGEWNTEAFF. The CDR3 DNA reads TGTGCCATCAGCACAGGCGAATGGAACACTGAAGCTTTCTTT.

This chain links TRBV7-2 with TRBJ2-5; 9 nucleotides agree with TRBD1. V lost 3 bases, J lost 5 bases, and 7 bases stayed unmatched. The CDR3 length is 15 residues. CDR1 is SGHTA and CDR2 is FQGNSA in the germline V gene. The CDR3 DNA reads as TGTGCCAGCAGCTTTATTACCGGGACAGGGGAGACCCAGTACTTC. Encoded protein: CASSFITGTGETQYF.

This sequence joins TRBV7-2 and TRBJ2-7; perhaps TRBD1 as D (6 bases). Trimming stripped 5 bases from V and 2 bases from J, with 16 bases between. Germline lookup yields CDR1 SGHTA and CDR2 FQGNSA. This CDR3 has 15 residues. The CDR3 DNA reads TGTGCCAGCAGCCAGGGGCTTCAAGCTCCCTACGAGCAGTACTTC. This translates into CASSQGLQAPYEQYF.

The table lists this clone with a few counts. J is TRBJ2-1 and V is TRBV11-3; 7 positions match TRBD2. The CDR3 consists of 16 residues. V lost 3 bases, J lost 4 bases, and 9 bases stayed unmatched. Germline-derived CDR1 and CDR2 are SGHNT and YENEEA. The CDR3: CASSLAGGTFYNEQFF. The CDR3, as DNA: TGTGCCAGCAGCTTGGCCGGGGGGACCTTTTACAATGAGCAGTTCTTC.

The rearrangement joins TRBV5-4 to TRBJ1-4; the D gene is possibly TRBD1 (6 bases). This CDR3 is 13 amino acids long. V was cut by 1 base and J by 7 bases, with 8 bases left in between. Germline-derived CDR1 and CDR2 are SGHNT and YYREEE (reference sequence). CDR3 protein: CASSLSTGEKLFF. The CDR3 coding sequence is TGTGCCAGCAGCTTGTCGACAGGTGAAAAACTGTTTTTT.

The chain carries TRBV27 and TRBJ1-1; a weak D match, TRBD1 (5 bases). CDR1 and CDR2 from the germline V gene are MNHEY and SMNVEV (reference sequence). The CDR3 runs to 13 residues. V was pared by 6 bases and J by 5 bases, with 13 bases between. CDR3 bases: TGTGCCAGCAGACTGACCGGGGGGACTGAAGCTTTCTTT. Protein: CASRLTGGTEAFF.

The chain employs TRBV19 and TRBJ1-1, with TRBD1 as a possible D gene (5 bases). Trimming pared 3 bases from V and 1 base from J, leaving 15 bases between. The CDR3 is 16 residues long. The germline CDR1 and CDR2 sequences are LNHDA and SQIVND (reference sequence). The CDR3 coding sequence is TGTGCCAGTAGTATGGGGCCAGGAACAGGGAACACTGAAGCTTTCTTT. It specifies CASSMGPGTGNTEAFF.

The rearrangement links TRBV4-1 to TRBJ2-5; 9 positions agree with TRBD2. V trimming: 4 bases; J trimming: 3 bases; junction bases outside the gene matches: 18. This CDR3 spans 19 amino acids. The germline gives CDR1 MGHRA, CDR2 YSYEKL. In DNA form, the CDR3 reads TGCGCCAGCAGCCCTATAAACTGGCGGGGGGGCCAGAGGGAAGAGACCCAGTACTTC. This encodes CASSPINWRGGQREETQYF.

V gene TRBV6-5 combines with J gene TRBJ1-1; D remains ambiguous. Germline V CDR1 and CDR2: MNHEY, SVGAGI. V was trimmed by 2 bases and J by 5 bases, leaving 15 bases between them. This CDR3 comprises 15 residues. The CDR3 DNA is TGTGCCAGCAGTTACACCCGGGCCGGGAAGACTGAAGCTTTCTTT. Translating it yields CASSYTRAGKTEAFF.

The chain couples TRBV2 to TRBJ2-2; D gene unclear. The CDR3 loop spans 14 amino acids. CDR1 is SNHLY, CDR2 FYNNEI, per germline. The V gene lost 4 bases and the J gene lost 4 bases, with 10 bases spanning the gap. CDR3 DNA: TGTGCCAGCAGTGTCGGCAGCGTCACCGGGGAGCTGTTTTTT. Translation gives CASSVGSVTGELFF.

This chain connects TRBV4-1 to TRBJ1-6; TRBD1 aligns across 8 bases. The trim removed 8 bases at V and 9 bases at J, leaving 9 bases unmatched. The CDR3 is 14 amino acids. Germline V gene lookup returns CDR1 MGHRA and CDR2 YSYEKL. CDR3 sequence reads: CASHRQGSTSPLHF. The CDR3 DNA reads TGCGCCAGCCACCGACAGGGGAGTACTTCACCCCTCCACTTT.

The rearrangement uses TRBV10-3 and TRBJ2-7; unclear D gene. V was shortened by 0 bases and J by 3 bases, with 3 bases between the two germline ends. The CDR3 contains 12 residues. CDR1 is ENHRY and CDR2 is SYGVKD in the germline V gene. In DNA form, the CDR3 reads TGTGCCATCAGTGAGTCCAGCTACGAGCAGTACTTC. Protein product: CAISESSYEQYF.

This clone was counted a few times. The chain links TRBV5-6 to TRBJ2-5, with D perhaps matching TRBD1 (6 bases). CDR3 length: 17 amino acids. Germline-derived CDR1 and CDR2 are SGHDT and YYEEEE. Trimming cost V 0 bases and J 0 bases, with 15 bases left between them. CDR3 DNA sequence: TGTGCCAGCAGCTTGGTATTAGGACAGCAAAACCAAGAGACCCAGTACTTC. Its protein is CASSLVLGQQNQETQYF. The full variable domain, completed using reference TRBV5-6 and TRBJ2-5, is DAGVTQSPTHLIKTRGQQVTLRCSPKSGHDTVSWYQQALGQGPQFIFQYYEEEERQRGNFPDRFSGHQFPNYSSELNVNALLLGDSALYLCASSLVLGQQNQETQYFGPGTRLLVL.

A word on this clone: Germline is not matched at one junction end, which may reflect a read error. V gene TRBV9 combines with J gene TRBJ1-2, with 7 bases aligning to TRBD1. Germline-derived CDR1 and CDR2 are SGDLS and YYNGEE. The CDR3 loop spans 15 amino acids. CDR3 sequence reads: CASSVGGGGGYGHTF. CDR3 sequence (DNA): TGTGCCAGCAGCGTAGGAGGAGGGGGCGGCTATGGCCACACCTTC.

The V and J genes are TRBV5-1 and TRBJ2-6; D is unresolved. This CDR3 is built from 14 residues. Trimming took off 1 base at V and 4 bases at J, with 6 bases between the two ends. CDR1 is SGHRS and CDR2 is YFSETQ in the germline V gene. Here the CDR3 DNA reads TGCGCCAGCAGCTTGACTGCCGGGGCCAACGTCCTGACTTTC. This encodes CASSLTAGANVLTF.

This clone occurred a few times. Other DNA variants within this sample encode the same CDR3. V gene TRBV7-2 combines with J gene TRBJ2-7, with D hard to call. Germline-derived CDR1 and CDR2 are SGHTA and FQGNSA. Trimming removed 5 bases from V and 2 bases from J, with 4 bases in between. The CDR3 totals 11 residues. The CDR3 coding sequence is TGTGCCAGCAGCCTAACCTACGAGCAGTACTTC. Its translation is CASSLTYEQYF. The variable domain in full, completed from reference TRBV7-2 and TRBJ2-7, reads GAGVSQSPSNKVTEKGKDVELRCDPISGHTALYWYRQSLGQGLEFLIYFQGNSAPDKSGLPSDRFSAERTGGSVSTLTIQRTQQEDSAVYLCASSLTYEQYFGPGTRLTVT.

This chain joins TRBV29-1 and TRBJ1-4; TRBD1 agrees at 9 bases. CDR3 size: 14 residues. V trimming: 6 bases; J trimming: 0 bases; junction bases outside the gene matches: 2. Germline CDR1 reads SQVTM; CDR2 reads ANQGSEA. The CDR3 sequence: CSVGQGTTNEKLFF. CDR3 nucleotides: TGCAGCGTGGGACAGGGTACAACTAATGAAAAACTGTTTTTT. Drawing the rest from reference TRBV29-1 and TRBJ1-4, the complete variable domain is SAVISQKPSRDICQRGTSLTIQCQVDSQVTMMFWYRQQPGQSLTLIATANQGSEATYESGFVIDKFPISRPNLTFSTLTVSNMSPEDSSIYLCSVGQGTTNEKLFFGSGTQLSVL.

The CDR3 is CASSQGLNYEQYF. The DNA of the CDR3 is TGTGCCAGCAGCCAGGGACTGAACTACGAGCAGTACTTC. The rearrangement uses TRBV4-2 and TRBJ2-7; the D gene is possibly TRBD2 (6 bases). Germline CDR1 and CDR2: LGHNA and YNFKEQ. The CDR3 is 13 residues long. Trimming took 3 bases from V and 3 from J, leaving 9 bases between them.

Worth noting for this clone: The sample contains more than one DNA sequence encoding this CDR3. The genes are TRBV27 and TRBJ1-1, with 7 bases identical to TRBD1. Germline-derived CDR1 and CDR2 are MNHEY and SMNVEV (reference sequence). This CDR3 contains 13 residues. Unmatched junction bases numbered 0, after V lost 1 base and J lost 4 bases. Here the CDR3 DNA reads TGTGCCAGCAGTTTATACAGGGGCACTGAAGCTTTCTTT. This encodes CASSLYRGTEAFF.

J is TRBJ1-1 and V is TRBV6-1; D perhaps matches TRBD1 (5 bases). The CDR3 loop spans 14 amino acids. Trimming pared 4 bases from V and 2 bases from J, leaving 11 bases between. Germline V gene data show CDR1 as MNHNS and CDR2 as SASEGT. CDR3: CASSAGLTNTEAFF. The CDR3 nucleotides are TGTGCCAGCAGTGCAGGGCTAACAAACACTGAAGCTTTCTTT.

This chain joins TRBV7-9 and TRBJ1-3; D is possibly TRBD1 (5 bases). This CDR3 spans 15 amino acids. Germline CDR1 is SEHNR and CDR2 is FQNEAQ (reference sequence). Trimming left V 5 bases short and J 2 bases short, with 13 bases between. In DNA form, the CDR3 reads TGTGCCAGCAGCCCCTCGCGGGACCCTGGAAACACCATATATTTT. It encodes CASSPSRDPGNTIYF.

The chain joins TRBV15 to TRBJ2-5, with 14 bases matching TRBD2. The CDR3 loop spans 16 amino acids. Trimming took 4 bases from V and 5 from J; bases not matched to a gene: 6. Per germline, CDR1 LNHNV and CDR2 YYDKDF (reference sequence). Here the CDR3 reads CATSIGLAGGRETQYF. CDR3 in DNA: TGTGCCACCAGCATTGGACTAGCGGGGGGTCGGGAGACCCAGTACTTC.

The V and J genes are TRBV6-5 and TRBJ1-1; no clear D gene. With 3 bases removed from V and 5 bases from J, the gap between germline ends came to 10 bases. This CDR3 region has 13 residues. Germline values: CDR1 MNHEY, CDR2 SVGAGI. The CDR3 spells CASSYLGSTEAFF. CDR3 coding DNA: TGTGCCAGCAGTTATTTGGGCTCGACTGAAGCTTTCTTT.

A single count supports this clone. CDR3 DNA: TGTGCCAGCAGCGTATCAAGACTAACAACCTACGAGCAGTACTTC. Translating gives CASSVSRLTTYEQYF. J is TRBJ2-7 and V is TRBV13, with D possibly matching TRBD2 (5 bases). The V and J ends lost 5 bases and 2 bases respectively, with 16 bases between them. This CDR3 is 15 amino acids long. Germline V CDR1 and CDR2: PRHDT, FYEKMQ (reference sequence).

The chain uses TRBV6-5 and TRBJ2-7, with TRBD1 matching 7 bases. The CDR3 runs to 15 residues. The junction had 10 bases not matched to a gene; V was cut back by 6 bases and J by 2 bases. Germline V gene lookup returns CDR1 MNHEY and CDR2 SVGAGI. For the CDR3, the DNA is TGTGCCAGCAGCAGAACAGGGGCGATACCCTACGAGCAGTACTTC. Its translation is CASSRTGAIPYEQYF.